What follows describes a single T cell receptor beta chain. Its target is unknown. This entry comes from a study of graft-versus-host responses after intestinal transplantation. The assay was immunoSEQ multiplex PCR, and TCRdb's table has in-frame clones only and misses some. The sample lists fewer than 90,000 clones; 94% were seen once. The length of the CDR3 is 13 residues. The V gene's germline CDR1 is SQVTM and CDR2 ANQGSEA. Trimming at V came to 7 bases and at J to 5 bases, leaving 10 bases not matched to a gene. This receptor was taken from a human donor who was the organ donor for an intestinal transplant. The sequenced sample was unstimulated CD4+ T cells sorted from spleen or lymph node cells, obtained before transplant. This chain uses TRBV29-1 with TRBJ2-5; 7 bases are a match to TRBD1. CDR3 loop: CSAITGQWETQYF. DNA for the CDR3: TGCAGCGCGATAACGGGACAGTGGGAGACCCAGTACTTC.